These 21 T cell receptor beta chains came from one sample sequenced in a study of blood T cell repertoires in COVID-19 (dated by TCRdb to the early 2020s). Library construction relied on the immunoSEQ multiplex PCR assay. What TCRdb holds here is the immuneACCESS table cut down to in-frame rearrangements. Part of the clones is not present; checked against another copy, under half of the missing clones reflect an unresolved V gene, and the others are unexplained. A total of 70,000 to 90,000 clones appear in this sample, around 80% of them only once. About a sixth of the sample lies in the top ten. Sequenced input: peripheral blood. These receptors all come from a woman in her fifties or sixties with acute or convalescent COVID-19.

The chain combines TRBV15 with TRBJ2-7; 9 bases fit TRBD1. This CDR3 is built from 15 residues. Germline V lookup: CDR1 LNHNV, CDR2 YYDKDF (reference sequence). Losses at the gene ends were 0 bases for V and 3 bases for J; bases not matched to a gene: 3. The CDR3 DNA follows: TGTGCCACCAGCAGAGATAGGGACAGGGTCTACGAGCAGTACTTC. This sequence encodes CATSRDRDRVYEQYF.

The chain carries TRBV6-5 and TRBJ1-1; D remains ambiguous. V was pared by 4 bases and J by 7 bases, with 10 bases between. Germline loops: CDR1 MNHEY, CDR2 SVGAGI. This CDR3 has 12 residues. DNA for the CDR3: TGTGCCAGCAGTTCACGGGGTTATGAAGCTTTCTTT. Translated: CASSSRGYEAFF.

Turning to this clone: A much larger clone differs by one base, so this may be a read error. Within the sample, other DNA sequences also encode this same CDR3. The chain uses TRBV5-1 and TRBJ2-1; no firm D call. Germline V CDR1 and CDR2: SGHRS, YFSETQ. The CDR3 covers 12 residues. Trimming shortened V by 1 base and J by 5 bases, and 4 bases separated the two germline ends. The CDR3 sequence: CASSLSDNEQFF. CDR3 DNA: TGCGCCAGCAGCTTGAGCGACAATGAGCAGTTCTTC.

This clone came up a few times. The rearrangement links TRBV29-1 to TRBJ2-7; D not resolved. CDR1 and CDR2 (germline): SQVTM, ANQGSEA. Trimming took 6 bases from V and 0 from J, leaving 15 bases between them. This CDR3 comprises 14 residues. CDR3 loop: CSVRPPAGSYEQYF. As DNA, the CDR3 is TGCAGCGTCCGACCCCCGGCAGGCTCCTACGAGCAGTACTTC.

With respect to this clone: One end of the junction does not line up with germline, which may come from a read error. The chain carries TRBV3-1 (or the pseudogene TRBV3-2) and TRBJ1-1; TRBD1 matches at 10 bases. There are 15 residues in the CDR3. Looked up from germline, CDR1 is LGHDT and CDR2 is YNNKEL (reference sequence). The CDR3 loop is CASSHGSGRQGARIF. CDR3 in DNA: TGTGCCAGCAGCCACGGGTCCGGAAGACAGGGGGCGCGGATCTTT.

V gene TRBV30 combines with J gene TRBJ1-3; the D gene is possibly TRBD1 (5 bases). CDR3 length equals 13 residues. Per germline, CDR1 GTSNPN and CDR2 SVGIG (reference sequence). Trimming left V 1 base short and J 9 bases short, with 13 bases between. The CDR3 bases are TGTGCCTGGAGTGGCAGACAGTATGGCACCATATATTTT. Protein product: CAWSGRQYGTIYF.

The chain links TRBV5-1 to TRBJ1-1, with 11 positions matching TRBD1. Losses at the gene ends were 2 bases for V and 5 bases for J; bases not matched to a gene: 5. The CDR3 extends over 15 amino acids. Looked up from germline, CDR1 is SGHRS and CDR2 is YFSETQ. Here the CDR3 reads CASSFLGTGGTEAFF. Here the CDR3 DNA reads TGCGCCAGCAGCTTCCTAGGGACAGGGGGGACTGAAGCTTTCTTT.

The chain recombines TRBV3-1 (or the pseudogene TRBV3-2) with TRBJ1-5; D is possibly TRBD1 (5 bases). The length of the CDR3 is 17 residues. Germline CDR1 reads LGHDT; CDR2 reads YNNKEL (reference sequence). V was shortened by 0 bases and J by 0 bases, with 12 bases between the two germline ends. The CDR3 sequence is CASSQDPAGHSNQPQHF. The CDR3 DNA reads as TGTGCCAGCAGCCAAGATCCGGCAGGACATAGCAATCAGCCCCAGCATTTT.

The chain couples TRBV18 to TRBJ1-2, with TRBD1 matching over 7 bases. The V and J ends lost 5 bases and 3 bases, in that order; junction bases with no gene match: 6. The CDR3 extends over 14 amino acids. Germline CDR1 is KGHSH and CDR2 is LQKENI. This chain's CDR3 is CASSRDSEYYGYTF. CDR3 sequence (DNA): TGTGCCAGCTCAAGGGACAGCGAATACTATGGCTACACCTTC.

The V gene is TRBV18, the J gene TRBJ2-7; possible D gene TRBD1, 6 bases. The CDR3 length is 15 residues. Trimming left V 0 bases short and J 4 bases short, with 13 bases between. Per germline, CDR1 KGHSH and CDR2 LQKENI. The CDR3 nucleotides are TGTGCCAGCTCACCACCGGGGCAGGGGACGTACGAGCAGTACTTC. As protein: CASSPPGQGTYEQYF.

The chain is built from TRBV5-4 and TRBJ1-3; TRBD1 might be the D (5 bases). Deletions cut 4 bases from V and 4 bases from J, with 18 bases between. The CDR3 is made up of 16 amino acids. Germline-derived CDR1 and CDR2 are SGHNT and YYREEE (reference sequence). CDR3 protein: CASSHRPIRQGNTIYF. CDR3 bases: TGTGCCAGCAGCCACAGACCTATACGACAGGGAAACACCATATATTTT.

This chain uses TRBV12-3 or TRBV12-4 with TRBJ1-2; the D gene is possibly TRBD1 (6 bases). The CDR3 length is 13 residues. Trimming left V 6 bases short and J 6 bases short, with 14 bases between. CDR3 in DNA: TGTGCCAGCAGGCCAGGGGCCCCTCATGGCTACACCTTC. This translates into CASRPGAPHGYTF.

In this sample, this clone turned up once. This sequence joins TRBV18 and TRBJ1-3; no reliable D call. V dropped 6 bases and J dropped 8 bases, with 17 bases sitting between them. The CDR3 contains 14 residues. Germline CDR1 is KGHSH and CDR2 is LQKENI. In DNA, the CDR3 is TGTGCCAGCTCCAACCACGGTCCCGGGGACACCATATATTTT. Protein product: CASSNHGPGDTIYF.

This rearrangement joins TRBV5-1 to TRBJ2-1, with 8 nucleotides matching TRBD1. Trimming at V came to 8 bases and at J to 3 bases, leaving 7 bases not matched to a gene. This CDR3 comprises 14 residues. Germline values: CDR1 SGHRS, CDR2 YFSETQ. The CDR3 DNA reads TGCGCCAGTTCGACAGGGGACGTCTACAATGAGCAGTTCTTC. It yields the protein CASSTGDVYNEQFF.

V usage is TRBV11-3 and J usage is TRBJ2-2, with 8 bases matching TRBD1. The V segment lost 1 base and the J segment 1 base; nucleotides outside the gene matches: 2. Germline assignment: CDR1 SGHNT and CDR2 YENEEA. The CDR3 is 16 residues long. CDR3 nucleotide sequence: TGTGCCAGCAGCTTAGGGGGACAGGTGAACACCGGGGAGCTGTTTTTT. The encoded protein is CASSLGGQVNTGELFF.

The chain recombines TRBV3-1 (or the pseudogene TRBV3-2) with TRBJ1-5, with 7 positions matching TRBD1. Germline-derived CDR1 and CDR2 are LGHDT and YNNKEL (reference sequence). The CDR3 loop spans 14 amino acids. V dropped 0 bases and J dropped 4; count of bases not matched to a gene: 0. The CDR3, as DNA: TGTGCCAGCAGCCAAGAGACAGGGAATCAGCCCCAGCATTTT. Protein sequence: CASSQETGNQPQHF.

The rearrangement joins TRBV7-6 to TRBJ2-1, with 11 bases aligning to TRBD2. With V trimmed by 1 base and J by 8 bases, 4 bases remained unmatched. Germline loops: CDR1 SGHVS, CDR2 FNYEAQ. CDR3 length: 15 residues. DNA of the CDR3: TGTGCCAGCAGCTTAGAACTAGCGGGGGTGGATGAGCAGTTCTTC. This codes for CASSLELAGVDEQFF. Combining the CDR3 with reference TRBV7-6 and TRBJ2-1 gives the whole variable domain GAGVSQSPRYKVTKRGQDVALRCDPISGHVSLYWYRQALGQGPEFLTYFNYEAQQDKSGLPNDRFSAERPEGSISTLTIQRTEQRDSAMYRCASSLELAGVDEQFFGPGTRLTVL.

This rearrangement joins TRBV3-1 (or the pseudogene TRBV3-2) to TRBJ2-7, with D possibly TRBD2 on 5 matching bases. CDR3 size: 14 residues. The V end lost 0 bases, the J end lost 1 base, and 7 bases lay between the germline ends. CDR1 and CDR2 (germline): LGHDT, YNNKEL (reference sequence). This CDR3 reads CASSQDPGSYEQYF. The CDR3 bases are TGTGCCAGCAGCCAAGATCCGGGGTCCTACGAGCAGTACTTC.

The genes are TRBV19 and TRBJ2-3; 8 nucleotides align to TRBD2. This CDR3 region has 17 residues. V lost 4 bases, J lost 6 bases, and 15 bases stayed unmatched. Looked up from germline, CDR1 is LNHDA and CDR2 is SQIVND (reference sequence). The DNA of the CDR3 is TGTGCCAGTAGTACTCCCCGTGGTAGCGGGGATCTTGATACGCAGTATTTT. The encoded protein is CASSTPRGSGDLDTQYF.

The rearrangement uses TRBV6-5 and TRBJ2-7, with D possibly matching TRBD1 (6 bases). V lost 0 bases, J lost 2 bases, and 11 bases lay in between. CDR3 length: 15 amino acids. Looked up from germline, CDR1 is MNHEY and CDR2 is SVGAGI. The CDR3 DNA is TGTGCCAGCAGTTACTCCAGGACAGACCCCTACGAGCAGTACTTC. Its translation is CASSYSRTDPYEQYF.

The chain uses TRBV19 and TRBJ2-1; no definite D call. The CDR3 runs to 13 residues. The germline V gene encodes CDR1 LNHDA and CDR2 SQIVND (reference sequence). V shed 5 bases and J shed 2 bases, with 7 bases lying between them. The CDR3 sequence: CASSDRAYNEQFF. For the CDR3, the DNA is TGTGCCAGTAGTGACCGGGCCTACAATGAGCAGTTCTTC. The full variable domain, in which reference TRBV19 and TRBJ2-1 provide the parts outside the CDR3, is DGGITQSPKYLFRKEGQNVTLSCEQNLNHDAMYWYRQDPGQGLRLIYYSQIVNDFQKGDIAEGYSVSREKKESFPLTVTSAQKNPTAFYLCASSDRAYNEQFFGPGTRLTVL.